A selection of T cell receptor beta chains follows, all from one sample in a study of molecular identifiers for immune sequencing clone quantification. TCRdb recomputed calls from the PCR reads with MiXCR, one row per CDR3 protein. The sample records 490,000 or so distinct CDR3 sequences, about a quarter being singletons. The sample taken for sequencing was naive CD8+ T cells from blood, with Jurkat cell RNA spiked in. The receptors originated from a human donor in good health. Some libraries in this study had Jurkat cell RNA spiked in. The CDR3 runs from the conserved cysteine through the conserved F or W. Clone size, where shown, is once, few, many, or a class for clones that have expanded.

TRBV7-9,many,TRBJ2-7,CASSPSGHEQYF
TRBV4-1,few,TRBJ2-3,CASSPAGLDTQYF
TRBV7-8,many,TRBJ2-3,CASSLEVEGLQDTQYF
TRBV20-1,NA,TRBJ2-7,CSARDPGLAGDLHKQYF
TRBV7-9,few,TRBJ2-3,CASSPRTSGSGGDTQYF
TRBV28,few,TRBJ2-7,CASSDMGLAGKAYEQYF
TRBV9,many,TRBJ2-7,CASSPQGSSYEQYF
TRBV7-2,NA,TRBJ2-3,CASSSRWDRDKDTQYF
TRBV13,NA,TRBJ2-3,CASKTARRSTDTQYF
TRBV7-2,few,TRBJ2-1,CASSLSAGGVSYNEQFF
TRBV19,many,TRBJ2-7,CASSDRGNEQYF
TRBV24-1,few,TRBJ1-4,CATSASEGKLFF
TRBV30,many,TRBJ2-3,CAWSRREITDTQYF
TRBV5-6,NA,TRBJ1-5,CASSFSGVMSNQPQHF
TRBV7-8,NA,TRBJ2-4,CPTTLQGGGGRDIQYF
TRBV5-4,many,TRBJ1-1,CASSFLGQGATEAFF
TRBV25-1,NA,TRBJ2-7,CARSDPTPGVYEQYF
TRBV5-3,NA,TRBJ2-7,CASSYRDALYEQYF
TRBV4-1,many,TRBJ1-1,CASRYQGTTEAFF
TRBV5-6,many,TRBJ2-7,CASSLGLASSYEQYF
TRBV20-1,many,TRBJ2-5,CSARDRDSQETQYF
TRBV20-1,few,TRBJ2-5,CSASGTEETQYF
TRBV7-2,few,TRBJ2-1,CASSLGTSGWSYNEQFF
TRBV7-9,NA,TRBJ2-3,CASSLSPSTDTQYF
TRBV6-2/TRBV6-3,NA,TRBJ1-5,CASSSDRDATNQPQHF
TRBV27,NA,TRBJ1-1,CASSRGQGLNTGAFF
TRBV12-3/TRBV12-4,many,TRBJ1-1,CASRTQGTGMNTEAFF
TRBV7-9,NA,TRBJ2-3,CASSSIRAGVDRQYF
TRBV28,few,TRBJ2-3,CASSLPGTRGRDTQYF
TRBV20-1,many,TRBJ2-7,CSARDLAGSYEQYF
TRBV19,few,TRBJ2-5,CASTQVSGNWETQYF
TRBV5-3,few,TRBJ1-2,CASSHTPVDFYGYTF
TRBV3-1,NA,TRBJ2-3,CASSQVAGGRTTRDTQYF
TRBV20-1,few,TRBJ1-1,CSARAGRGFNTEAFF
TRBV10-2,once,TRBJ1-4,CASSELGDRGANKKLFF
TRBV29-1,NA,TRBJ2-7,CSVEGGSQSYEQYF
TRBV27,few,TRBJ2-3,CASSFLRAGVFDTQYF
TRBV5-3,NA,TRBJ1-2,CTSSLDVESYYGYTF
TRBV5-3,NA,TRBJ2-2,CASIPLRTANTGELFF
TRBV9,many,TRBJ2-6,CASSGVAGANVLTF
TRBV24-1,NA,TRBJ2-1,CATSDLQGYNEQFF
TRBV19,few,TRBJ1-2,CASNPRWGGDYGYTF
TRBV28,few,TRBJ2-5,CASSPTGALETQYF
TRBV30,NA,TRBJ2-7,CAWSVFRGATYEQYF
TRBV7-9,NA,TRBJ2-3,CASSREWDRDSTDTQYF
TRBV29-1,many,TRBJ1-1,CSVEKRGQDKNTEAFF
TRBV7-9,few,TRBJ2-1,CASRDRRQGRDYNEQFF
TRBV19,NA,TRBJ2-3,CASRRREYADTQYF
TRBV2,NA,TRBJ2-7,CASSARASGYEQYF